This TCR beta chain was sequenced during a study of blood T cell repertoires in COVID-19. The wider study: Sources were T cells, B-cell-depleted T cells, or PBMCs; the material itself was cDNA or gDNA.

CDR3 size: 15 residues. V was pared by 0 bases and J by 1 base, with 8 bases between. Germline V lookup: CDR1 MNHNY, CDR2 SVGAGI (reference sequence). Generated by immunoSEQ multiplex PCR, the TCRdb table keeps only in-frame clones and is missing some. The sample has approximately 300,000 clones, about 89% seen once. The origin of this receptor is a man aged 25-40 years with acute or convalescent COVID-19. The chain joins TRBV6-6 to TRBJ2-3, with TRBD1 as a possible D gene (6 bases). The specimen was peripheral blood. The CDR3 spells CASSYSGQRTDTQYF. CDR3 bases: TGTGCCAGCAGTTACTCCGGACAGCGCACAGATACGCAGTATTTT.